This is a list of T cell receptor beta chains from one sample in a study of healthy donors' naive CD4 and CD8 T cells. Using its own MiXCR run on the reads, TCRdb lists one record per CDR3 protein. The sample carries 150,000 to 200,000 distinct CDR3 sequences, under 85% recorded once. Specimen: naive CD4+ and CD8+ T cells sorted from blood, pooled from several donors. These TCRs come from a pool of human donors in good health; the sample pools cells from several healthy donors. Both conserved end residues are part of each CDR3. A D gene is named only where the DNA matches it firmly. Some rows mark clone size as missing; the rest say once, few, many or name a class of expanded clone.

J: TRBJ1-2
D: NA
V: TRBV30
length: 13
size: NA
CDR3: CAWSVRGVYGYTF
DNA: TGTGCCTGGAGTGTACGGGGGGTCTATGGCTACACCTTC

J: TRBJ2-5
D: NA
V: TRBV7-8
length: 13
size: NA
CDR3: CASSAGPQETQYF
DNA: TGTGCCAGCAGCGCGGGTCCGCAAGAGACCCAGTACTTC

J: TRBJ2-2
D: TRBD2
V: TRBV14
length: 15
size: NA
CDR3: CASSYGLGATGELFF
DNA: TGTGCCAGCAGCTATGGACTAGGAGCCACCGGGGAGCTGTTTTTT

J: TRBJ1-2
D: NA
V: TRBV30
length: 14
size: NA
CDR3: CAWSKGGANYGYTF
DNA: TGTGCCTGGAGTAAGGGGGGAGCTAACTATGGCTACACCTTC

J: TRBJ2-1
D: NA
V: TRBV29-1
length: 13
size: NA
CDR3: CSVAPGEYYEQFF
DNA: TGCAGCGTTGCTCCCGGGGAGTACTATGAGCAGTTCTTC

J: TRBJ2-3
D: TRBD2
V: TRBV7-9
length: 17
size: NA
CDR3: CASTPAGGPSFTDTQYF
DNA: TGTGCCAGCACCCCCGCGGGAGGGCCCTCATTCACAGATACGCAGTATTTT

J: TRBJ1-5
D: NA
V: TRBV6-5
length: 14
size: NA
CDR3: CASRQDGNNQPQHF
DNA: TGTGCCAGCAGGCAGGACGGGAACAATCAGCCCCAGCATTTT

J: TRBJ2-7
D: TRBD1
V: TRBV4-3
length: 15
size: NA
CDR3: CASSQDSDRDSEQYF
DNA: TGCGCCAGCAGCCAAGATAGTGACAGGGATTCCGAGCAGTACTTC

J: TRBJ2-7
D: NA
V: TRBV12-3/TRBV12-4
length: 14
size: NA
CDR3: CASRQTSGVYEQYF
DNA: TGTGCCAGCAGGCAAACTAGTGGGGTCTACGAGCAGTACTTC

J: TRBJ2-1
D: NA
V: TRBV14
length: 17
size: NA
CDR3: CASSQDTIYSPVDEQFF
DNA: TGTGCCAGCAGCCAAGACACCATCTATTCCCCGGTTGATGAGCAGTTCTTC

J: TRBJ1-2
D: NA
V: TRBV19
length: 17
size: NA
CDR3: CASSTALTGGKLYGYTF
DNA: TGTGCCAGTAGCACCGCGTTAACTGGCGGCAAACTCTATGGCTACACCTTC

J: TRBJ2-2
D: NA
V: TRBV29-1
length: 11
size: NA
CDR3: CSVEDVGLAFF
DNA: TGCAGCGTTGAAGATGTTGGTCTAGCGTTTTTT

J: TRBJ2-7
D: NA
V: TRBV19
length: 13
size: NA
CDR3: CASSIRQAYEQYF
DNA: TGTGCCAGTAGTATAAGACAGGCCTACGAGCAGTACTTC

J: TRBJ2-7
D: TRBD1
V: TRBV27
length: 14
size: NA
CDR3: CASSLLDRDYEQYF
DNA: TGTGCCAGCAGTCTACTGGACAGGGACTACGAGCAGTACTTC

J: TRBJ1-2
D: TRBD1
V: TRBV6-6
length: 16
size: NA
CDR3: CASSYLRDRGPYGYTF
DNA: TGTGCCAGCAGTTACCTTCGGGACAGGGGTCCCTATGGCTACACCTTC

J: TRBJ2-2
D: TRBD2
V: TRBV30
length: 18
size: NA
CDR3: CAWNLLTSGRANTGELFF
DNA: TGTGCCTGGAACCTCCTGACTAGCGGACGCGCGAACACCGGGGAGCTGTTTTTT

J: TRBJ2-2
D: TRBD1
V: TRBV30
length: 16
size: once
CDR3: CAWSVRHRGNTGELFF
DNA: TGTGCCTGGAGTGTACGGCACAGGGGAAACACCGGGGAGCTGTTTTTT

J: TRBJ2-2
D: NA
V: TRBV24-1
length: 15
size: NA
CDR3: CATSDLLANTGELFF
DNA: TGTGCCACCAGTGATTTGCTTGCGAACACCGGGGAGCTGTTTTTT

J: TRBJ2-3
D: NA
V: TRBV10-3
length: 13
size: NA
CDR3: CAISESGTDTQYF
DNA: TGTGCCATCAGTGAGTCCGGGACAGATACGCAGTATTTT

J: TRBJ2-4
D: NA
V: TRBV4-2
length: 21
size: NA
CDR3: CASSQEGWAPSLPSLPDIQYF
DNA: TGTGCCAGCAGCCAAGAAGGTTGGGCCCCCAGTCTACCCTCCCTCCCTGACATTCAGTACTTC

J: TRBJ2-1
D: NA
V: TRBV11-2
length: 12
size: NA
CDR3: CASVLGRNEQFF
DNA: TGTGCCAGCGTCCTAGGGAGGAATGAGCAGTTCTTC

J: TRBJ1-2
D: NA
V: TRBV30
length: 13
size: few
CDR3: CAWSVYSNYGYTF
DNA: TGTGCCTGGAGTGTATATAGTAACTATGGCTACACCTTC

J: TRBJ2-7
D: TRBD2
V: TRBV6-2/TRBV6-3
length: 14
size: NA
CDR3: CASRPSGSDYEQYF
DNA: TGTGCCAGCAGACCAAGCGGGAGTGACTACGAGCAGTACTTC

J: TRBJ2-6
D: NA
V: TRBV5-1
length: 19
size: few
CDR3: CASSLRPAEPLTGANVLTF
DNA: TGCGCCAGCAGCTTGAGGCCAGCGGAACCCCTAACTGGGGCCAACGTCCTGACTTTC

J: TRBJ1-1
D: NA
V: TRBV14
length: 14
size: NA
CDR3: CASSQASGWTEAFF
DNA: TGTGCCAGCAGCCAAGCATCGGGTTGGACTGAAGCTTTCTTT

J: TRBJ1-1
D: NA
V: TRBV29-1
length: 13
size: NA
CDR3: CSVRGAGDTEAFF
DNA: TGCAGCGTCCGAGGGGCGGGGGACACTGAAGCTTTCTTT

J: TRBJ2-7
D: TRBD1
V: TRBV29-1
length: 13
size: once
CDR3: CSALLGQAYEQYF
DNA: TGCAGCGCCCTGTTGGGACAGGCGTACGAGCAGTACTTC

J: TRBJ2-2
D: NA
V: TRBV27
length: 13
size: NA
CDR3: CASGRVNTGELFF
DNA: TGTGCCAGCGGACGGGTAAACACCGGGGAGCTGTTTTTT

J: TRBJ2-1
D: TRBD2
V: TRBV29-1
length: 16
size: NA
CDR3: CSVASEREGIANEQFF
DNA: TGCAGCGTCGCCTCAGAGCGGGAGGGAATCGCCAATGAGCAGTTCTTC

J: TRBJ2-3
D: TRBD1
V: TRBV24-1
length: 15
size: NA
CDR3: CATSEPGQGADTQYF
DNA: TGTGCCACCAGTGAACCGGGACAGGGCGCAGATACGCAGTATTTT

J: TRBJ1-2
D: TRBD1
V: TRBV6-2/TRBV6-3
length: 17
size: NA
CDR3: CASETGGLFYRLAGYTF
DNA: TGTGCCAGCGAAACAGGGGGCTTATTCTACCGTCTAGCCGGCTACACCTTC

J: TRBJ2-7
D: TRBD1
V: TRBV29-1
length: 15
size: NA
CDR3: CSVLGQADTVYEQYF
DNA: TGCAGCGTTCTCGGACAGGCCGATACTGTCTACGAGCAGTACTTC

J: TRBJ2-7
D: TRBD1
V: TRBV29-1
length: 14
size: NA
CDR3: CSVVGTTGGNEQYF
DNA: TGCAGCGTTGTGGGGACGACAGGGGGTAACGAGCAGTACTTC